The source of this T cell receptor beta chain is a study of blood T cell repertoires in COVID-19. Looking at the study overall: Sites across the United States, Italy and Spain contributed samples from acute and convalescent COVID-19. From T cells, B-cell-depleted T cells, or PBMCs came the material, which was cDNA or gDNA.

Only one count was recorded for this clone. Per the original data handling: The authors estimated nucleated cell counts from reference gene primer amplification. Produced via immunoSEQ multiplex PCR; TCRdb's table is partial and in-frame only. V and J calls and clone size are as listed in that table; D and trimming were resolved from the DNA. The data hold around 150,000 clones, with over 80% observed a single time. The V and J ends lost 0 bases and 4 bases, in that order; junction bases with no gene match: 10. The CDR3 consists of 18 residues. CDR1 and CDR2 from the germline V gene are MGHRA and YSYEKL.

This sequence joins TRBV4-1 and TRBJ2-1, with 9 bases aligning to TRBD2. Sequenced input: peripheral blood. This receptor was taken from a woman in her fifties or sixties with acute or convalescent COVID-19. The CDR3, as DNA: TGCGCCAGCAGCCAAGATCCGCCTAGCGGGATTCTATACAATGAGCAGTTCTTC. Translated: CASSQDPPSGILYNEQFF.